Listed here is a single T cell receptor beta chain. The target antigen is unknown. The sample is drawn from a study of T cell responses to AZD1222 COVID-19 vaccine. Findings of the study overall: It should be noted that donors were predominantly white British and more often female, and clonal diversity was possibly underestimated. Repertoire sampling happened only post peak T cell response. Two AZD1222 doses significantly raised spike-specific TCR breadth and depth over controls. Nearly half of spike-specific TCRs reportedly target unmutated variant regions.

Using immunoSEQ multiplex PCR, the repertoire was profiled, and TCRdb retains in-frame clones only, with some absent. The sample includes around 140,000 clones, roughly nine tenths of them seen just once. The V gene lost 2 bases and the J gene lost 2 bases, with 15 bases spanning the gap. CDR1 is MNHEY, CDR2 SVGEGT, per germline. CDR3 length: 16 amino acids. The receptor was derived from an adult who received the AZD1222 COVID-19 vaccine. The source material was peripheral blood, sampled 28 days after the second AZD1222 dose. The chain recombines TRBV6-2 or TRBV6-3 with TRBJ1-2; tentatively, D is TRBD1 (6 bases). CDR3 sequence reads: CASSYKAGEDNYGYTF. The CDR3 nucleotides are TGTGCCAGCAGTTACAAGGCAGGGGAGGACAACTATGGCTACACCTTC.